The source of this T cell receptor (beta chain) is a study of blood T cells in healthy people across ages. Whole-study findings and limits: Observed TCR beta diversity per million T cells went down as age went up. This fall followed a roughly linear course with age.

V gave up 5 bases and J gave up 1 base; unmatched junction bases: 6. The CDR3 is made up of 16 amino acids. Regarding this clonotype: No antigen is known for it.

A second PCR of roughly 6 to 12 cycles used a sample-barcoded 5' primer and a J-beta primer mix. The authors tagged each cDNA molecule using a template-switch adaptor with 12 random nucleotides. TCRdb reprocessed the 5' RACE reads with MiXCR, giving one entry per CDR3 protein. The sample lists about 600,000 distinct CDR3 sequences, around 50% occurring once. The receptor was derived from a man older than 75 in good health. Input material: blood. The chain carries TRBV12-3 or TRBV12-4 and TRBJ2-7; the match to TRBD2 covers 12 bases. The CDR3 sequence is CASSPSGLAGSYEQYF. The DNA for the CDR3 is TGTGCCAGCAGTCCGTCGGGACTAGCGGGTTCCTACGAGCAGTACTTC.